This note documents a single T cell receptor beta chain sequence. The sample originates from a study of CD8 T cells in Susac syndrome. Germline V gives CDR1 MNHEY, CDR2 SVGAGI. The CDR3 length is 17 residues. Trimming shortened V by 0 bases and J by 4 bases, and 18 bases separated the two germline ends. Random hexamers were used to reverse transcribe the RNA input (roughly 0.5 to 1 ug). Multiplex PCR with immunoSEQ amplified the TCR beta CDR3 across 54 Vbeta and 13 Jbeta. TCRdb independently ran MiXCR on the immunoSEQ multiplex PCR reads; one entry per CDR3 protein. Altogether about 400,000 distinct CDR3 sequences are present, around 85% being singletons, with the ten largest covering approximately 0.12%. The authors carried out high-throughput sequencing of TCR beta. They applied it to CD8+ and CD4+ T cells obtained from blood. Relapsing-remitting disease, either stable or active, was present in the multiple sclerosis controls, who were treatment-naive patients.

The rearrangement uses TRBV6-5 and TRBJ1-1; D is perhaps TRBD1 (5 bases). The material sequenced was CD8+ T cells from PBMCs. This TCR was sampled from a human donor with multiple sclerosis. CDR3 protein: CASSYSSGSRTGTEAFF. For the CDR3, the DNA is TGTGCCAGCAGTTACTCGTCAGGGTCCAGGACGGGCACTGAAGCTTTCTTT.